The clone carrying this T cell receptor beta chain was counted a single time. The antigen is unknown. The length of the CDR3 is 16 residues. Unmatched junction bases numbered 4, after V lost 5 bases and J lost 0 bases. CDR1 and CDR2 (germline): MGHRA, YSYEKL. This sample stems from a study of radiotherapy plus CTLA-4 blockade in lung cancer. Turning to the study itself: For about 19% of patients, objective responses occurred, and roughly 31% had disease control.

Libraries were prepared by immunoSEQ multiplex PCR; TCRdb keeps only in-frame clonotypes and omits some of them. The table has about 50,000 clones, 84% seen once. In chemo-refractory metastatic non-small-cell lung cancer, patients got ipilimumab CTLA-4 blockade together with focal radiation. General study findings and limits: After radiotherapy and ipilimumab, tumor-derived clones expanded in peripheral blood. The authors reported that early blood T cell clone dynamics, with interferon-beta, best predicted response.

The chain carries TRBV4-1 and TRBJ2-1; 10 bases align to TRBD1. Sequenced material: peripheral blood, taken from a patient treated with radiotherapy plus ipilimumab. The TCR sequence derives from a human donor with non-small cell lung cancer whose response to radiotherapy plus ipilimumab could not be evaluated. The chain's CDR3 is CASSLRTGGSYNEQFF. Here the CDR3 DNA reads TGCGCCAGCAGCTTGAGGACAGGGGGCTCCTACAATGAGCAGTTCTTC.